This T cell receptor (beta chain) is from a study of T cell changes during pregnancy in multiple sclerosis. CDR1 is LNHDA and CDR2 is SQIVND in the germline V gene (reference sequence). CDR3 length: 14 residues. The ends were cut back, 4 bases at V and 5 bases at J, with 13 bases in the middle. This clone was counted once. Method: immunoSEQ multiplex PCR; TCRdb's copy keeps in-frame clones and lacks some. Among fewer than 70,000 clones, 92% were seen once, and the ten largest hold roughly 2.5%. This clonotype was sampled from a female donor in good health, enrolled as a control in a pregnancy study. Sequencing was performed on peripheral blood, taken in the second trimester of pregnancy. This chain uses TRBV19 with TRBJ2-3; the D gene is possibly TRBD2 (6 bases). CDR3 nucleotide sequence: TGTGCCAGTAGTAGAGGCGGAGGGCGAGATACGCAGTATTTT. It is translated as CASSRGGGRDTQYF.